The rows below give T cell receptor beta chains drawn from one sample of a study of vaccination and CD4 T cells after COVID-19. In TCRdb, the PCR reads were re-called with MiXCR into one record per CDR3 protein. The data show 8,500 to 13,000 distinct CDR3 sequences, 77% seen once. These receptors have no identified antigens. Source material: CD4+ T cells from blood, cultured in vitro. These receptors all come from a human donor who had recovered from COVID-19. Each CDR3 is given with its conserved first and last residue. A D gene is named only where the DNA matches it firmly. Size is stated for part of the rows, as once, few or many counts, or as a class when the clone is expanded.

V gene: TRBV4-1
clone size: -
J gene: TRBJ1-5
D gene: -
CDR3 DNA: TGCGCCAGCAGCCAATTACTGGCAGGGAGGGGTCAGCCCCAGCATTTT
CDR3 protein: CASSQLLAGRGQPQHF

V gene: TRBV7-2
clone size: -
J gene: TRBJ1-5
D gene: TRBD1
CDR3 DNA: TGTGCCAGCAGCACGCAGGGGGCAAGCAATCAGCCCCAGCATTTT
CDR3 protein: CASSTQGASNQPQHF

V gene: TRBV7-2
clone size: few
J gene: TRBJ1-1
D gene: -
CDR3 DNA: TGTGCCAGCAGCTTATTCAGGGTCGCTGAAGCTTTCTTT
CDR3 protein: CASSLFRVAEAFF

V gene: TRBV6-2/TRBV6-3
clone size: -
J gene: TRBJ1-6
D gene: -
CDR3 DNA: TGTGCCAGCAGTCCCGGGACATTAAATTCACCCCTCCACTTT
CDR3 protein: CASSPGTLNSPLHF

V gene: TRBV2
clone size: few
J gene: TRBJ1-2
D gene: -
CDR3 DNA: TGTGCCAGCAGGCCCGACGGCAACTATGGCTACACCTTC
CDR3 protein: CASRPDGNYGYTF

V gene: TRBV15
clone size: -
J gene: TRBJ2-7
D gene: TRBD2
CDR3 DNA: TGTGCCACCAGCAGAGGGGGGACTAGCGGAACCTACGAGCAGTACTTC
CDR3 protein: CATSRGGTSGTYEQYF

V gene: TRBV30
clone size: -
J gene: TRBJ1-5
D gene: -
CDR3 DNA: TGTGCCTGGAGTGTAACGTGGGGAGTTAGCAATCAGCCCCAGCATTTT
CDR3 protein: CAWSVTWGVSNQPQHF

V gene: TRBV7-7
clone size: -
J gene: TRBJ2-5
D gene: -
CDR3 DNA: TGTGCCAGCAGCTTAGCGGTGGGCCGGAGGGAGACCCAGTACTTC
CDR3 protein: CASSLAVGRRETQYF

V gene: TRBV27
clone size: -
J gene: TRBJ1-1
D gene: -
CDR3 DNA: TGTGCCAGCAGTAGTATCACAGGGATTGAAGCTTTCTTT
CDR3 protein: CASSSITGIEAFF

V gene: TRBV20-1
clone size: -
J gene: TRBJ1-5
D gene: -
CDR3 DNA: TGCAGTGCTAGCATAGGGGGGGCGGGCAATCAGCCCCAGCATTTT
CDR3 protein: CSASIGGAGNQPQHF

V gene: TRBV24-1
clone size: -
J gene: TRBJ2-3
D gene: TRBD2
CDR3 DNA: TGTGCCACCAGTGCCACGACTAGCGGGGCCAGTGATACGCAGTATTTT
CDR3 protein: CATSATTSGASDTQYF

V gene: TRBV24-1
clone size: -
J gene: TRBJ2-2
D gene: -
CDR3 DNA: TGTGCCACCAAGGGAGGAAACACCGGGGAGCTGTTTTTT
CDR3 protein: CATKGGNTGELFF

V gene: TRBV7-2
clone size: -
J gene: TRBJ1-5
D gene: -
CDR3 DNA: TGTGCCAGCACCTCCCAAAGCAATCAGCCCCAGCATTTT
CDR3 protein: CASTSQSNQPQHF

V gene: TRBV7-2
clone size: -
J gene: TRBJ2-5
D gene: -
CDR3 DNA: TGTGCCAGCAGCTGGTATAATTCCCAAGAGACCCAGTACTTC
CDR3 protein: CASSWYNSQETQYF

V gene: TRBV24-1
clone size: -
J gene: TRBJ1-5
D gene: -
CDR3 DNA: TGTGCCACCAGTGACCCGGGTTTGCCCCAGCATTTT
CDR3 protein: CATSDPGLPQHF

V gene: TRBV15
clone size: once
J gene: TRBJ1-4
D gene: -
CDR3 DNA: TGTGCCACCAGCAGAGATTGGGCGAGGGGTGAAAAACTGTTTTTT
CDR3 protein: CATSRDWARGEKLFF

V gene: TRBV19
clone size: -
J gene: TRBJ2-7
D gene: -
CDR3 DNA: TGTGCCAGTAAAGGACACCTCTCCTACGAGCAGTACTTC
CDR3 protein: CASKGHLSYEQYF

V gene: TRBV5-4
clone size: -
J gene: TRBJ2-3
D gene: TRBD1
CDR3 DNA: TGTGCCAGCAGCTTGGTGGTGACAGGGAGCACAGATACGCAGTATTTT
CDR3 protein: CASSLVVTGSTDTQYF

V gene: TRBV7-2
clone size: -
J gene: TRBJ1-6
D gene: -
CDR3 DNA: TGTGCCAGCAGCTTAACCCGGGACCCTTTTTCACCCCTCCACTTT
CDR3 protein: CASSLTRDPFSPLHF

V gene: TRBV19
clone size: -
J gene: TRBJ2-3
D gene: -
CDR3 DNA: TGTGCCAGTAGCCCGACACAGACAGATACGCAGTATTTT
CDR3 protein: CASSPTQTDTQYF

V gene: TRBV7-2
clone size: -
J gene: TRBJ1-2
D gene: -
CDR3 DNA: TGTGCCAGCAGCTTATATTTGACAGTCTATGGCTACACCTTC
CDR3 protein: CASSLYLTVYGYTF

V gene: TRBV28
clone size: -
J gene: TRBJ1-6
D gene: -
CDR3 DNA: TGTGCCAGCACCGATACCTCCTATAATTCACCCCTCCACTTT
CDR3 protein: CASTDTSYNSPLHF

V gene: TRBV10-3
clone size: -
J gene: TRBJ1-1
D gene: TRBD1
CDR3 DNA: TGTGCCATCGGGACAGAAGACAAGACAAACACTGAAGCTTTCTTT
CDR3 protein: CAIGTEDKTNTEAFF

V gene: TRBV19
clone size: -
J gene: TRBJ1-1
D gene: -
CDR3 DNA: TGTGCCAGTAGTCAGGGGAGGACTGAAGCTTTCTTT
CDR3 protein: CASSQGRTEAFF

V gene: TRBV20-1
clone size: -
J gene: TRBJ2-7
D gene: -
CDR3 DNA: TGCAGTGCTAGGAATTTAGCGGACTCCTCCTACGAGCAGTACTTC
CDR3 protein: CSARNLADSSYEQYF

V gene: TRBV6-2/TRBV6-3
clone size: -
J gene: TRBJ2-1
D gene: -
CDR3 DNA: TGTGCCAGCTCTCCCCTGAAACCCATTGAGCAGTTCTTC
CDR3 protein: CASSPLKPIEQFF

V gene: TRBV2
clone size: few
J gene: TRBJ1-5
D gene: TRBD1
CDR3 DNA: TGTGCCAGCAGACAGGACAGGGTTCGTGTTCGAGGCAATCAGCCCCAGCATTTT
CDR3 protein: CASRQDRVRVRGNQPQHF